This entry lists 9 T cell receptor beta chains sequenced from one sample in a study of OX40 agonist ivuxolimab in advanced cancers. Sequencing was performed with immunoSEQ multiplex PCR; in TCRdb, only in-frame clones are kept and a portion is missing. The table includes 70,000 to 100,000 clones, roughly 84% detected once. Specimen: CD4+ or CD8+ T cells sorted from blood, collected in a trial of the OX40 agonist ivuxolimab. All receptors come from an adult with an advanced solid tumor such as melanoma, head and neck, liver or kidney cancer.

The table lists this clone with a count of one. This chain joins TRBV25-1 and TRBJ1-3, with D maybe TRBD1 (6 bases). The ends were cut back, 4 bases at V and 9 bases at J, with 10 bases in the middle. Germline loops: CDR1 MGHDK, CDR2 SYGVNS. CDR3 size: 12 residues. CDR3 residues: CASSGTAGTIYF. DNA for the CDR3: TGTGCCAGCAGTGGGACAGCGGGCACCATATATTTT.

The CDR3 reads CASRPQGPNTEAFF. Here the CDR3 DNA reads TGTGCCAGCAGACCTCAGGGGCCGAACACTGAAGCTTTCTTT. This chain joins TRBV27 and TRBJ1-1; D possibly corresponds to TRBD1 (6 bases). CDR1 and CDR2 from the germline V gene are MNHEY and SMNVEV (reference sequence). The CDR3 has 14 residues. Trimming removed 6 bases from V and 1 base from J, with 12 bases in between.

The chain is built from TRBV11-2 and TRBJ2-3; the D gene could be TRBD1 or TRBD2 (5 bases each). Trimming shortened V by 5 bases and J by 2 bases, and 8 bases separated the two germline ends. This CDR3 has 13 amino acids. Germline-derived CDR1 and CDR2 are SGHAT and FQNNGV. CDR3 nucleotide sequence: TGTGCCAGCAGCCCCGGGACCACAGATACGCAGTATTTT. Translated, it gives CASSPGTTDTQYF.

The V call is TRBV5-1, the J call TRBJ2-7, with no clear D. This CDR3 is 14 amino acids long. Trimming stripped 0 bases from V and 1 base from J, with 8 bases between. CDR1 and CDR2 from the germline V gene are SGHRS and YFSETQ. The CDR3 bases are TGCGCCAGCAGCTTGGCCCGGGTGTCCTACGAGCAGTACTTC. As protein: CASSLARVSYEQYF. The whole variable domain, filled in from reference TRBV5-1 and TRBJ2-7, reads KAGVTQTPRYLIKTRGQQVTLSCSPISGHRSVSWYQQTPGQGLQFLFEYFSETQRNKGNFPGRFSGRQFSNSRSEMNVSTLELGDSALYLCASSLARVSYEQYFGPGTRLTVT.

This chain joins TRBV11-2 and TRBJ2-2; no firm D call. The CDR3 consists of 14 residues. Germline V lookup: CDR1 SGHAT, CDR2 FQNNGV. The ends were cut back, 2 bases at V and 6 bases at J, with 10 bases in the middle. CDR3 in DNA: TGTGCCAGCAGCTTAATTTTCGCCGCCGGGGAGCTGTTTTTT. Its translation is CASSLIFAAGELFF. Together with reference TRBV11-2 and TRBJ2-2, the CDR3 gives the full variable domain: EAGVAQSPRYKIIEKRQSVAFWCNPISGHATLYWYQQILGQGPKLLIQFQNNGVVDDSQLPKDRFSAERLKGVDSTLKIQPAKLEDSAVYLCASSLIFAAGELFFGEGSRLTVL.

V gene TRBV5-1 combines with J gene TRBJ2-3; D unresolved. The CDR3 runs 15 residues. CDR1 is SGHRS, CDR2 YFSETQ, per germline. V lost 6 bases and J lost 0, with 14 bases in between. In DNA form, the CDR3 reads TGCGCCAGCAAACTTGGGCCCCCCAGCACAGATACGCAGTATTTT. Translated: CASKLGPPSTDTQYF.

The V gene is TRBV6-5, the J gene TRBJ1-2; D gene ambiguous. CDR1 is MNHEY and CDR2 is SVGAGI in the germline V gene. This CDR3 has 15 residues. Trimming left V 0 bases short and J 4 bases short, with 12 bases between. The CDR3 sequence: CASSYSGTVSYGYTF. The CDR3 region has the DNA TGTGCCAGCAGTTACTCGGGAACAGTCAGCTATGGCTACACCTTC.

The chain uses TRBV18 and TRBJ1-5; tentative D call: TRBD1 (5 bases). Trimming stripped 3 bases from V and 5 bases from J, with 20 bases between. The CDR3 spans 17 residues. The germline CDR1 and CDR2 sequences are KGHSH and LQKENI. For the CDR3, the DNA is TGTGCCAGCTCACCGGGGGTAGGCAGGACTGTGGATCAGCCCCAGCATTTT. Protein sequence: CASSPGVGRTVDQPQHF.

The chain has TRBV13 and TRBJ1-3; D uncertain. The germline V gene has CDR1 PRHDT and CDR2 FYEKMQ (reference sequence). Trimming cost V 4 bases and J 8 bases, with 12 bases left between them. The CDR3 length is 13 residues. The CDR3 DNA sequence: TGTGCCAGCAGCTACGACACTGGGCACACCATATATTTT. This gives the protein CASSYDTGHTIYF.